This passage covers 21 T cell receptor beta chains from one sample sequenced in a study of siplizumab effects on memory and regulatory T cells. Assay: immunoSEQ multiplex PCR; the TCRdb copy retains only in-frame clones and omits some. This table holds more than 60,000 clones, just over 95% found once. The sample comprised naive CD8+ T cells sorted from blood. The receptors were sampled from a human donor in good health.

The genes are TRBV4-3 and TRBJ2-4; 7 bases match TRBD1. J was trimmed by 8 bases and V by 0 bases; bases with no gene match: 7. Germline V lookup: CDR1 LGHNA, CDR2 YSLEER. This CDR3 has 15 residues. In nucleotides, the CDR3 is TGCGCCAGCAGCCAAGATGAAAACAGGGGACACATTCAGTACTTC. Translated: CASSQDENRGHIQYF.

The gene calls are TRBV7-2 and TRBJ1-1; D unclear. Trimming took off 8 bases at V and 2 bases at J, with 9 bases between the two ends. The CDR3 has 12 amino acids. From germline, CDR1 is SGHTA and CDR2 FQGNSA. CDR3 in amino acids: CASRNGNTEAFF. The CDR3 DNA is TGTGCCAGCCGCAACGGCAACACTGAAGCTTTCTTT.

Here the CDR3 reads CASSQEGVNQPQHF. The CDR3 bases are TGCGCCAGCAGCCAAGAAGGGGTGAATCAGCCCCAGCATTTT. The chain combines TRBV4-1 with TRBJ1-5; TRBD1 might be the D (5 bases). This CDR3 is built from 14 residues. Germline V gives CDR1 MGHRA, CDR2 YSYEKL. With 0 bases removed from V and 4 bases from J, the gap between germline ends came to 7 bases.

The CDR3 region has the DNA TGTGCCAGCAGCTTACCGGGACAGGGATACGAGCAGTACTTC. Translating gives CASSLPGQGYEQYF. The chain uses TRBV5-6 and TRBJ2-7, with TRBD1 identical over 9 bases. Looked up from germline, CDR1 is SGHDT and CDR2 is YYEEEE. The ends lost 2 bases at V and 4 bases at J; junction bases unmatched: 4. This CDR3 spans 14 amino acids.

J is TRBJ2-1 and V is TRBV13, with TRBD2 matching 13 bases. Trimming took 5 bases from V and 4 from J; bases not matched to a gene: 14. The germline V gene has CDR1 PRHDT and CDR2 FYEKMQ (reference sequence). This CDR3 contains 19 residues. The CDR3 region is CASSPKGTSGDSRYNEQFF. The CDR3 bases are TGTGCCAGCAGCCCTAAAGGGACTAGCGGGGACTCAAGGTACAATGAGCAGTTCTTC. The entire variable domain, with the rest obtained from reference TRBV13 and TRBJ2-1, is as follows: AAGVIQSPRHLIKEKRETATLKCYPIPRHDTVYWYQQGPGQDPQFLISFYEKMQSDKGSIPDRFSAQQFSDYHSELNMSSLELGDSALYFCASSPKGTSGDSRYNEQFFGPGTRLTVL.

The chain couples TRBV19 to TRBJ2-1; D not certain. Per the germline V gene, CDR1 is LNHDA and CDR2 is SQIVND (reference sequence). The CDR3 contains 11 residues. Between the trimmed V and J ends, which lost 3 bases and 9 bases, there was a span of 6 bases. CDR3 in DNA: TGTGCCAGTAGTATTCTCGGTGAGCAGTTCTTC. Translation gives CASSILGEQFF. The variable domain in full, with the rest retrieved from reference TRBV19 and TRBJ2-1, is DGGITQSPKYLFRKEGQNVTLSCEQNLNHDAMYWYRQDPGQGLRLIYYSQIVNDFQKGDIAEGYSVSREKKESFPLTVTSAQKNPTAFYLCASSILGEQFFGPGTRLTVL.

The CDR3 region has the DNA TGCGCCAGCAGCCAAGAAGCCCACTCAGGCAATGAGCAGTTCTTC. As protein: CASSQEAHSGNEQFF. The V and J genes are TRBV4-1 and TRBJ2-1; no firm D call. In germline, CDR1 is MGHRA, CDR2 YSYEKL. V was trimmed by 0 bases and J by 6 bases, leaving 12 bases between them. The CDR3 sequence is 15 residues long.

This sequence joins TRBV4-3 and TRBJ2-7; D possibly corresponds to TRBD2 (5 bases). The germline CDR1 and CDR2 sequences are LGHNA and YSLEER. The CDR3 extends over 15 amino acids. Trimming stripped 1 base from V and 5 bases from J, with 15 bases between. In DNA, the CDR3 is TGCGCCAGCAGCCAAGGAGTAGCGCCTTTCGACGAGCAGTACTTC. It translates to CASSQGVAPFDEQYF.

The chain has TRBV18 and TRBJ1-6; 8 bases line up with TRBD1. The CDR3 loop spans 16 amino acids. CDR1 is KGHSH and CDR2 is LQKENI in the germline V gene. V shed 3 bases, J shed 1 base, and the junction held 2 bases outside the gene matches. CDR3 in DNA: TGTGCCAGCTCACCGGACAGGGAATCCTATAATTCACCCCTCCACTTT. Its translation is CASSPDRESYNSPLHF.

V is TRBV7-2 and J is TRBJ1-2; perhaps TRBD1 as D (5 bases). This CDR3 is 12 amino acids long. Trimming took off 4 bases at V and 8 bases at J, with 11 bases between the two ends. Germline V lookup: CDR1 SGHTA, CDR2 FQGNSA. The CDR3 loop reads CASSYGGEGYTF. The DNA of the CDR3 is TGTGCCAGCAGCTACGGAGGGGAAGGCTACACCTTC. The whole variable domain, remainder taken from reference TRBV7-2 and TRBJ1-2, is GAGVSQSPSNKVTEKGKDVELRCDPISGHTALYWYRQSLGQGLEFLIYFQGNSAPDKSGLPSDRFSAERTGGSVSTLTIQRTQQEDSAVYLCASSYGGEGYTFGSGTRLTVV.

The chain carries TRBV4-1 and TRBJ2-7; the match to TRBD1 covers 10 bases. Per germline, CDR1 MGHRA and CDR2 YSYEKL. After removal of 1 base from V and 5 bases from J, the junction contained 17 bases not matched to a gene. The CDR3 totals 19 residues. Here the CDR3 reads CASSQVTGDRGPNPHEQYF. The CDR3, as DNA: TGCGCCAGCAGCCAAGTAACTGGAGACAGGGGGCCAAACCCCCACGAGCAGTACTTC.

V usage is TRBV2 and J usage is TRBJ2-5; D might be TRBD1 (5 bases). Trimming pared 9 bases from V and 2 bases from J, leaving 13 bases between. CDR1 is SNHLY and CDR2 is FYNNEI in the germline V gene. The CDR3 covers 13 residues. Written as DNA, the CDR3 is TGTGCCAGTCTAACAGGTGAACAAGAGACCCAGTACTTC. As protein: CASLTGEQETQYF.

A note on this clone: Additional DNA sequences in this sample encode the identical CDR3. The chain joins TRBV9 to TRBJ2-7; 8 bases line up with TRBD1. The V and J ends lost 3 bases and 4 bases, in that order; junction bases with no gene match: 3. Germline values: CDR1 SGDLS, CDR2 YYNGEE. There are 13 residues in the CDR3. The CDR3 loop reads CASSGGQGYEQYF. CDR3 nucleotides: TGTGCCAGCAGCGGAGGACAGGGTTACGAGCAGTACTTC.

This chain joins TRBV29-1 and TRBJ2-5; D may correspond to TRBD1 or TRBD2 (5 bases each). Per germline, CDR1 SQVTM and CDR2 ANQGSEA. The CDR3 is made up of 13 amino acids. V dropped 6 bases and J dropped 2 bases, with 13 bases sitting between them. The CDR3 nucleotides read TGCAGCGTACCAGGGACGGCTCAAGAGACCCAGTACTTC. Translating gives CSVPGTAQETQYF.

The sample holds one count of this clone. V is TRBV7-3 and J is TRBJ1-5; D is undetermined. Germline V gives CDR1 SGHTA, CDR2 FQGTGA. Trimming left V 2 bases short and J 0 bases short, with 11 bases between. CDR3 length equals 16 residues. Here the CDR3 reads CASSLQSTDSNQPQHF. The CDR3 coding sequence is TGTGCCAGCAGCTTACAGTCAACGGATAGCAATCAGCCCCAGCATTTT.

The chain recombines TRBV4-3 with TRBJ1-5; D is undetermined. The CDR3 loop spans 16 amino acids. In germline, CDR1 is LGHNA, CDR2 YSLEER. Trimming pared 2 bases from V and 0 bases from J, leaving 11 bases between. Written as DNA, the CDR3 is TGCGCCAGCAGCCAATGGGCCGGGGATAGCAATCAGCCCCAGCATTTT. This codes for CASSQWAGDSNQPQHF.

This sequence joins TRBV13 and TRBJ1-5, with TRBD1 identical over 8 bases. Germline CDR1 is PRHDT and CDR2 is FYEKMQ (reference sequence). The CDR3 length is 17 residues. Losses at the gene ends were 0 bases for V and 5 bases for J; bases not matched to a gene: 9. The CDR3 DNA reads as TGTGCCAGCAGCTTAGGCAAGGGGGCAGGGGGCCATCAGCCCCAGCATTTT. It is translated as CASSLGKGAGGHQPQHF.

The J gene is TRBJ2-5, the V gene TRBV29-1; no reliable D call. The CDR3 contains 12 residues. CDR1 SQVTM and CDR2 ANQGSEA come from the germline V gene. The germline V and J ends were trimmed by 3 bases and 1 base, with 6 bases remaining between them. CDR3 DNA: TGCAGCGTTGATGAGTTCCAAGAGACCCAGTACTTC. Translated, it gives CSVDEFQETQYF.

This clone occurred once. V usage is TRBV27 and J usage is TRBJ2-7, with TRBD2 as a possible D gene (7 bases). Germline assignment: CDR1 MNHEY and CDR2 SMNVEV (reference sequence). There are 15 residues in the CDR3. V was pared by 6 bases and J by 3 bases, with 18 bases between. This CDR3 is CASSLAGASGYEQYF. The CDR3 region has the DNA TGTGCCAGCAGCCTCGCGGGGGCCTCCGGCTACGAGCAGTACTTC.

This clone appeared a few times. This chain uses TRBV5-1 with TRBJ2-7; the match to TRBD2 covers 7 bases. This CDR3 spans 18 amino acids. Trimming removed 0 bases from V and 4 bases from J; junction bases left unmatched: 16. CDR1 is SGHRS and CDR2 is YFSETQ in the germline V gene. CDR3 sequence (DNA): TGCGCCAGCAGCTTGGATGGGGGGGACGATGGGCGTACGTACGAGCAGTACTTC. Encoded protein: CASSLDGGDDGRTYEQYF.

J is TRBJ1-1 and V is TRBV2; D gene ambiguous. CDR1 is SNHLY and CDR2 is FYNNEI in the germline V gene. The CDR3 is 17 amino acids. V dropped 0 bases and J dropped 0 bases, with 14 bases sitting between them. The CDR3 sequence is CASSEALWGSMNTEAFF. In DNA, the CDR3 is TGTGCCAGCAGTGAAGCGCTTTGGGGATCGATGAACACTGAAGCTTTCTTT.